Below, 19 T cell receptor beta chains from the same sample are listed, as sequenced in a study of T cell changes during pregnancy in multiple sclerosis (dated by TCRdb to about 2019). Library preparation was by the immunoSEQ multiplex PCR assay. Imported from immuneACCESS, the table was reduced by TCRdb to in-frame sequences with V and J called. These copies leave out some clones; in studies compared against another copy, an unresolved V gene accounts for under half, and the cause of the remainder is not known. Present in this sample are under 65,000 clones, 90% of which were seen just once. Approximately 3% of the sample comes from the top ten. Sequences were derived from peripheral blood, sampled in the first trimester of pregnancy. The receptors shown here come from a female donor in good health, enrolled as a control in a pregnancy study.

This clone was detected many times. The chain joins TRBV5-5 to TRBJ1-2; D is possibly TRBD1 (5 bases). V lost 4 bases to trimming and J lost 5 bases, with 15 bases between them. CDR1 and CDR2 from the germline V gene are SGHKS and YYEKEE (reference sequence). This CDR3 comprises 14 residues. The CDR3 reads CASSPMGEGYGYTF. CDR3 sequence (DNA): TGTGCCAGCAGCCCTATGGGGGAGGGGTATGGCTACACCTTC.

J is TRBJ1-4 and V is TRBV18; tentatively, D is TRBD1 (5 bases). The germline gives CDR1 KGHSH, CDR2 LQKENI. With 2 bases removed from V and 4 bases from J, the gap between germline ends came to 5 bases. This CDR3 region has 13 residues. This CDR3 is CASSPDSNEKLFF. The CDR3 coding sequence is TGTGCCAGCTCACCAGACAGTAATGAAAAACTGTTTTTT.

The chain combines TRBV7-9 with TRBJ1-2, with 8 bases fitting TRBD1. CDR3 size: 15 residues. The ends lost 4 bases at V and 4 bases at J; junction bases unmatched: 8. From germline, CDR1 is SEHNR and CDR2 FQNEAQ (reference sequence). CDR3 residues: CASSYSGGPSYGYTF. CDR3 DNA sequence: TGTGCCAGCAGCTATTCAGGGGGCCCATCCTATGGCTACACCTTC.

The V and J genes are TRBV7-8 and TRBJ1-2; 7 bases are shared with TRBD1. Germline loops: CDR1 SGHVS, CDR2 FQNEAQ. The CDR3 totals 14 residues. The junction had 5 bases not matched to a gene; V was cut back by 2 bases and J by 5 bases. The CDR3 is CASSLQRTGYGYTF. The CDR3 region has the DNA TGTGCCAGCAGCTTACAGAGGACAGGATATGGCTACACCTTC.

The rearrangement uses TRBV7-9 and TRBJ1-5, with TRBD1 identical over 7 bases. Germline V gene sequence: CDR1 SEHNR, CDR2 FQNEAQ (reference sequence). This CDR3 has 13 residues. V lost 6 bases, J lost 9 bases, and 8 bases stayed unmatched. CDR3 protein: CASSRTGATPQHF. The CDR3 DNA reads TGTGCCAGCAGTCGGACAGGAGCAACGCCCCAGCATTTT. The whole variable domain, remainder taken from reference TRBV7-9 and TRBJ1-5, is DTGVSQNPRHKITKRGQNVTFRCDPISEHNRLYWYRQTLGQGPEFLTYFQNEAQLEKSRLLSDRFSAERPKGSFSTLEIQRTEQGDSAMYLCASSRTGATPQHFGDGTRLSIL.

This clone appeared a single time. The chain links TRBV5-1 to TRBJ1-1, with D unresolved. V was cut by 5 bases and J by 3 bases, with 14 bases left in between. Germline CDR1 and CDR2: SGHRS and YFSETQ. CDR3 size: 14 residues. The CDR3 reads CASRTSLADTEAFF. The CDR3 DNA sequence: TGCGCCAGCAGGACATCTTTAGCGGACACTGAAGCTTTCTTT.

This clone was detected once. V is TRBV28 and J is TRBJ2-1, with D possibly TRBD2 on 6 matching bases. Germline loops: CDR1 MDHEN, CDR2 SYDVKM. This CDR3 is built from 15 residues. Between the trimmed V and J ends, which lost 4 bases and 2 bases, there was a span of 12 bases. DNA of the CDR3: TGTGCCAGCAGTTCATTAGCGGCAACCTACAATGAGCAGTTCTTC. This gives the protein CASSSLAATYNEQFF.

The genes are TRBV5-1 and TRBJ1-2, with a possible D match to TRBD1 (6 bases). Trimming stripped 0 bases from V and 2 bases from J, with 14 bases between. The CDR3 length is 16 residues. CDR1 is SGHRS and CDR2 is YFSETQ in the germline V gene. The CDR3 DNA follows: TGCGCCAGCAGCTTGGCCGAGGGGGGGCAGAACTATGGCTACACCTTC. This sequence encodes CASSLAEGGQNYGYTF. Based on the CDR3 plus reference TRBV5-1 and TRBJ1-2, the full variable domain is KAGVTQTPRYLIKTRGQQVTLSCSPISGHRSVSWYQQTPGQGLQFLFEYFSETQRNKGNFPGRFSGRQFSNSRSEMNVSTLELGDSALYLCASSLAEGGQNYGYTFGSGTRLTVV.

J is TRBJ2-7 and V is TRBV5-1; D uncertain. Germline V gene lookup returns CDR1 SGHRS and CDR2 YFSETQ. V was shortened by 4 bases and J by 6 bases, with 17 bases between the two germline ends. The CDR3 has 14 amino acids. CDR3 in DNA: TGCGCCAGCAGCGAACACTATAGCCCCCGCGAGCAGTACTTC. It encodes CASSEHYSPREQYF.

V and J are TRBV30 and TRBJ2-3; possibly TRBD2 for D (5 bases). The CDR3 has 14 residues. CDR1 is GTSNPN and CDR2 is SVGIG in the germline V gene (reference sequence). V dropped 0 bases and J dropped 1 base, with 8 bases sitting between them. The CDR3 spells CAWSVLVGTDTQYF. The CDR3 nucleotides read TGTGCCTGGAGTGTACTAGTCGGCACAGATACGCAGTATTTT.

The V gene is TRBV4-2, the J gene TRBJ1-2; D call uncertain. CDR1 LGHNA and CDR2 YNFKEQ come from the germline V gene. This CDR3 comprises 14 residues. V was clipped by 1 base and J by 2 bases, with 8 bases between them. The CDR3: CASSQGTGNYGYTF. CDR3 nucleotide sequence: TGTGCCAGCAGCCAAGGGACGGGGAACTATGGCTACACCTTC.

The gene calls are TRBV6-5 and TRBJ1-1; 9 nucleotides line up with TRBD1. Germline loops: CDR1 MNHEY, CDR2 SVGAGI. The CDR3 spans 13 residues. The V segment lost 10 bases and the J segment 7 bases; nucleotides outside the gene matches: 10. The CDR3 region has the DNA TGTGCCACGTTAGCGGGACAGGGTCGTGAAGCTTTCTTT. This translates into CATLAGQGREAFF.

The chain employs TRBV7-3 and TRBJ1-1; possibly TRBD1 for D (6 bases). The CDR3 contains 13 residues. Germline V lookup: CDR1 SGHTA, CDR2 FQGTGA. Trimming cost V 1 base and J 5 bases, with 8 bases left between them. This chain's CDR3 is CASSLNGQTEAFF. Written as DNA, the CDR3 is TGTGCCAGCAGCTTAAATGGACAGACTGAAGCTTTCTTT.

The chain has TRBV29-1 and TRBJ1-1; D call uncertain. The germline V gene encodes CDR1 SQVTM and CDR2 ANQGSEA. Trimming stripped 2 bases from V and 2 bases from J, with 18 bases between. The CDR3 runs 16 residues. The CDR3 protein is CSVELGQTITNTEAFF. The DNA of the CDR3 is TGCAGCGTTGAATTAGGCCAGACTATTACTAACACTGAAGCTTTCTTT.

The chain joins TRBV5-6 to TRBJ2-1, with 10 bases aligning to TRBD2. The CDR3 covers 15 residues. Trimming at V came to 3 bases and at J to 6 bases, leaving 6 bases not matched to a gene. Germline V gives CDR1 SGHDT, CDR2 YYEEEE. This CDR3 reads CASSWSAGGLNEQFF. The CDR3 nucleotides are TGTGCCAGCAGCTGGTCAGCGGGGGGGCTCAATGAGCAGTTCTTC.

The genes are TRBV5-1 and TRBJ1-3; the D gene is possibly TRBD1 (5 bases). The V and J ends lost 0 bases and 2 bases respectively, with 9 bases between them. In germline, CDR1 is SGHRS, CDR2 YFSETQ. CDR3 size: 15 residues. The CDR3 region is CASSLGTTPGNTIYF. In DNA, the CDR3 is TGCGCCAGCAGCTTGGGGACAACTCCTGGAAACACCATATATTTT.

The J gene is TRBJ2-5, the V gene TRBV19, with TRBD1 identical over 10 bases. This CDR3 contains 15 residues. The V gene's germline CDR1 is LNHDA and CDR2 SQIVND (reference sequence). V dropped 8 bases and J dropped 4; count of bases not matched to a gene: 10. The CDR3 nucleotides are TGTGCCAGTTCTCCTCGACAGGGGGCCAGAGAGACCCAGTACTTC. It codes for CASSPRQGARETQYF.

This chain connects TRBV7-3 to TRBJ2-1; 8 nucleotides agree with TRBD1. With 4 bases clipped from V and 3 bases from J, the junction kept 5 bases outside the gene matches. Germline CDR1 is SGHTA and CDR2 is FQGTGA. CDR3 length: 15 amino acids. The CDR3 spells CASSSRGQGYNEQFF. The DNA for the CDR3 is TGTGCCAGCAGCTCCAGGGGGCAGGGCTACAATGAGCAGTTCTTC.

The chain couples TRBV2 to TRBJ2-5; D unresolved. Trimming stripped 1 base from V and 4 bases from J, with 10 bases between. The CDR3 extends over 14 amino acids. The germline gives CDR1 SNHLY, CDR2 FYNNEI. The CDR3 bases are TGTGCCAGCAGTGAAGAAGCAGGATCAGAGACCCAGTACTTC. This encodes CASSEEAGSETQYF. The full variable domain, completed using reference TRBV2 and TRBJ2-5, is EPEVTQTPSHQVTQMGQEVILRCVPISNHLYFYWYRQILGQKVEFLVSFYNNEISEKSEIFDDQFSVERPDGSNFTLKIRSTKLEDSAMYFCASSEEAGSETQYFGPGTRLLVL.